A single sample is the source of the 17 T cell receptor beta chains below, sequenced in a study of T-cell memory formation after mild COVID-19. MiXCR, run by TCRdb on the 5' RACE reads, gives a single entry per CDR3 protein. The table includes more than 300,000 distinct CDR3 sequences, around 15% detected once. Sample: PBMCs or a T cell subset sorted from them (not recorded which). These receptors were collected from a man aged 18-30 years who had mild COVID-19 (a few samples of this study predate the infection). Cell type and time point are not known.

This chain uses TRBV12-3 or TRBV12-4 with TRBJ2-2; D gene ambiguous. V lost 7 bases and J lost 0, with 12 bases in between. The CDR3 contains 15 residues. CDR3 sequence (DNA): TGTGCCAGCACCCCGGCGCCTTCGAACACCGGGGAGCTGTTTTTT. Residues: CASTPAPSNTGELFF.

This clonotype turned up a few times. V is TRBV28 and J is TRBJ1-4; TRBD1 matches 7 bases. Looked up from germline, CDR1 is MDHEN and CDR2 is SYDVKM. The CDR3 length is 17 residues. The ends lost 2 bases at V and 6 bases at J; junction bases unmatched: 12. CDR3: CASSLPTGKGPDEKLFF. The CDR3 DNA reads TGTGCCAGCAGTTTACCGACAGGGAAAGGGCCGGATGAAAAACTGTTTTTT.

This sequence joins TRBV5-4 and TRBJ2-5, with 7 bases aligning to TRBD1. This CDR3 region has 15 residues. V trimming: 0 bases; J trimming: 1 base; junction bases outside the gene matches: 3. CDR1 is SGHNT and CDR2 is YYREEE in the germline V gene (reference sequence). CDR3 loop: CASSLGQGVQETQYF. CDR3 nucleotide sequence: TGTGCCAGCAGCTTGGGGCAGGGGGTCCAAGAGACCCAGTACTTC. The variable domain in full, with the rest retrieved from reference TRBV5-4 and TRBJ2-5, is ETGVTQSPTHLIKTRGQQVTLRCSSQSGHNTVSWYQQALGQGPQFIFQYYREEENGRGNFPPRFSGLQFPNYSSELNVNALELDDSALYLCASSLGQGVQETQYFGPGTRLLVL.

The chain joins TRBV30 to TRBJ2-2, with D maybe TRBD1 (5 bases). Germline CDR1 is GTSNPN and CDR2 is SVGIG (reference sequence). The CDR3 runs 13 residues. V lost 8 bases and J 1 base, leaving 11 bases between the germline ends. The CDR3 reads CARKGENTGELFF. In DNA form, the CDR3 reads TGTGCCCGGAAAGGGGAGAACACCGGGGAGCTGTTTTTT.

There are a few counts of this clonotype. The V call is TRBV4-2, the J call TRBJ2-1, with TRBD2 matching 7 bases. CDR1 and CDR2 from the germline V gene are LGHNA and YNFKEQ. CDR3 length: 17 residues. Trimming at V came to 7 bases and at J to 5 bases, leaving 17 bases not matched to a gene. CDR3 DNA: TGTGCCAGCACCCGGTGGGGGGGGGGGATTCCGAACAATGAGCAGTTCTTC. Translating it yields CASTRWGGGIPNNEQFF.

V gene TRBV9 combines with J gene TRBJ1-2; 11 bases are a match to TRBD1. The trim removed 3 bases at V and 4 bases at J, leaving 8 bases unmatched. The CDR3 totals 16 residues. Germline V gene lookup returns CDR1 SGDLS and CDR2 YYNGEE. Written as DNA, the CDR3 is TGTGCCAGCAGCGCTAGTCCCGGGACAGGGGGCTATGGCTACACCTTC. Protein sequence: CASSASPGTGGYGYTF.

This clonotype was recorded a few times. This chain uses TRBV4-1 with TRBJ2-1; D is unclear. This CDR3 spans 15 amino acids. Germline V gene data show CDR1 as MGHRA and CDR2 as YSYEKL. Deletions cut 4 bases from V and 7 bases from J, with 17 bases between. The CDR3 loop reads CASSRVGGSGNEQFF. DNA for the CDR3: TGCGCCAGCAGCCGAGTGGGTGGGTCCGGGAATGAGCAGTTCTTC.

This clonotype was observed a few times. CDR3 nucleotide sequence: TGTGCCACCAGCAGGCTAGCGGGGAATGAGCAGTTCTTC. Its translation: CATSRLAGNEQFF. This chain uses TRBV15 with TRBJ2-1; 9 nucleotides align to TRBD2. The CDR3 contains 13 residues. CDR1 LNHNV and CDR2 YYDKDF come from the germline V gene (reference sequence). V gave up 3 bases and J gave up 7 bases; unmatched junction bases: 1.

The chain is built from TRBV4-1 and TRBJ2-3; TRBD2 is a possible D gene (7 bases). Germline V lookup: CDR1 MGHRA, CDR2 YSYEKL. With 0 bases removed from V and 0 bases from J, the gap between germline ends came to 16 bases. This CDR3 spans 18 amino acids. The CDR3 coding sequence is TGCGCCAGCAGCCAAGATCAGGGGCGAGCGGGGAGCACAGATACGCAGTATTTT. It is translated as CASSQDQGRAGSTDTQYF.

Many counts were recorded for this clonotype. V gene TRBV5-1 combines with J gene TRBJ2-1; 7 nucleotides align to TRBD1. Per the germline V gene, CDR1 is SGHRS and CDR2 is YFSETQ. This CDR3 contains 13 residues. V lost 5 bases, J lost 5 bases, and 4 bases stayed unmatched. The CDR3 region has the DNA TGCGCCAGCAGTGGGACAGTGAACAATGAGCAGTTCTTC. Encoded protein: CASSGTVNNEQFF.

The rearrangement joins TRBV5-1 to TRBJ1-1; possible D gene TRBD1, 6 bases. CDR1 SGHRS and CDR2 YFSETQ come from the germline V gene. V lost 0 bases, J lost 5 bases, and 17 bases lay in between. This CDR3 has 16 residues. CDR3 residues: CASSLDGAGAATEAFF. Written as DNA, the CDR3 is TGCGCCAGCAGCTTGGATGGAGCAGGGGCGGCTACTGAAGCTTTCTTT.

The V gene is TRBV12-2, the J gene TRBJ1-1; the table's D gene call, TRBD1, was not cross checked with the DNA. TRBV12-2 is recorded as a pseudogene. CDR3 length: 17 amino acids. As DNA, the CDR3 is TGTGCAAGTCGCCCATCTTATCCCCTCCAGGGGGCCACTGAAGCTTTCTTT. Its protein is CASRPSYPLQGATEAFF.

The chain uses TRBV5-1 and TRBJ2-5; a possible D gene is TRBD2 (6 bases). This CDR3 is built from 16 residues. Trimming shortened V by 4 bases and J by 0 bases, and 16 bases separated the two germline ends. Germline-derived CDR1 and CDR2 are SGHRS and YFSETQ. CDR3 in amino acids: CASSQGGGANQETQYF. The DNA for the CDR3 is TGCGCCAGCAGCCAGGGCGGAGGGGCGAACCAAGAGACCCAGTACTTC.

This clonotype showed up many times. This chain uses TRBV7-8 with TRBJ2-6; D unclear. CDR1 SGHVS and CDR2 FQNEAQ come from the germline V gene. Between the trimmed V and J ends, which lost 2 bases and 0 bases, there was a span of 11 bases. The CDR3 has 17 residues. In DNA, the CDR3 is TGTGCCAGCAGCTTACCCCGACGGTACTCTGGGGCCAACGTCCTGACTTTC. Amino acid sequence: CASSLPRRYSGANVLTF.

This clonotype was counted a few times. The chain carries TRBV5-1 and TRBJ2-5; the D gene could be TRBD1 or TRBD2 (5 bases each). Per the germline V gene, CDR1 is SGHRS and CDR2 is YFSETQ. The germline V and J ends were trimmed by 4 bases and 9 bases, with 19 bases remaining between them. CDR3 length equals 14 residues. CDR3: CASSQGTVMGAQYF. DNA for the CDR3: TGCGCCAGCAGCCAAGGGACGGTCATGGGGGCCCAGTACTTC.

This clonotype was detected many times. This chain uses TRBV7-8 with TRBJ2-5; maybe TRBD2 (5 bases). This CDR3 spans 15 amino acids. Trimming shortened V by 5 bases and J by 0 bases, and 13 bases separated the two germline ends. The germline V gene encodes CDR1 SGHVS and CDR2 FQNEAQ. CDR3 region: CASSETGLDQETQYF. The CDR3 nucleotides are TGTGCCAGCAGCGAAACCGGACTGGACCAAGAGACCCAGTACTTC. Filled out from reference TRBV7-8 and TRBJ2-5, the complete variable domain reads GAGVSQSPRYKVAKRGQDVALRCDPISGHVSLFWYQQALGQGPEFLTYFQNEAQLDKSGLPSDRFFAERPEGSVSTLKIQRTQQEDSAVYLCASSETGLDQETQYFGPGTRLLVL.

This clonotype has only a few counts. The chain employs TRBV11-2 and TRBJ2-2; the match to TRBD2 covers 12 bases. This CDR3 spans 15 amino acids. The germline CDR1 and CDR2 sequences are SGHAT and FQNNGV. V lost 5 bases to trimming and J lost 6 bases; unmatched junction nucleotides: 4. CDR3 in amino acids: CASSPRLAGAGELFF. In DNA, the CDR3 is TGTGCCAGCAGCCCACGACTAGCGGGGGCCGGGGAGCTGTTTTTT.